The 20 T cell receptor beta chains given below trace back to one sample, sequenced in a study of naive and memory T cell subsets. Ligated cDNA underwent four rounds of PCR with nested alpha and beta constant region primers and SP2. TCRdb re-analysed the UMI-ligation and nested PCR reads in MiXCR, keeping a single row per CDR3 protein. The sample consists of over 20,000 distinct CDR3 sequences, around 5.2% of them appearing once. An oligonucleotide containing a UMI was ligated to the 3' end of TCR cDNA. The sequenced sample was blood. The source is an adult in good health.

This clonotype was recorded many times. The J gene is TRBJ2-5, the V gene TRBV7-2; D gene uncertain. Between the trimmed V and J ends, which lost 6 bases and 4 bases, there was a span of 9 bases. Germline CDR1 SGHTA, CDR2 FQGNSA. The CDR3 totals 12 residues. The CDR3 here is CASRTARETQYF. The CDR3 nucleotides read TGTGCCAGCAGAACGGCGAGAGAGACCCAGTACTTC.

This clonotype was found many times. V gene TRBV4-3 combines with J gene TRBJ1-1; D unresolved. Germline CDR1 reads LGHNA; CDR2 reads YSLEER. Trimming left V 0 bases short and J 4 bases short, with 6 bases between. The CDR3 covers 13 residues. The CDR3: CASSQDPSTEAFF. DNA for the CDR3: TGCGCCAGCAGCCAAGATCCGAGCACTGAAGCTTTCTTT.

The chain links TRBV5-1 to TRBJ2-2; D is undetermined. Germline loops: CDR1 SGHRS, CDR2 YFSETQ. V was cut by 0 bases and J by 4 bases, with 4 bases left in between. There are 13 residues in the CDR3. CDR3 sequence: CASSLGTTGELFF. CDR3 DNA: TGCGCCAGCAGCTTGGGCACCACCGGGGAGCTGTTTTTT.

The table lists this clonotype with many counts. The chain joins TRBV28 to TRBJ1-5; 8 bases are shared with TRBD1. Germline lookup yields CDR1 MDHEN and CDR2 SYDVKM. Losses at the gene ends were 2 bases for V and 4 bases for J; bases not matched to a gene: 10. The CDR3 loop spans 17 amino acids. Here the CDR3 reads CASSLGWTGLGNQPQHF. The DNA for the CDR3 is TGTGCCAGCAGTTTAGGGTGGACAGGGTTAGGGAATCAGCCCCAGCATTTT.

By share of the sample, this clonotype is medium-sized. The chain employs TRBV19 and TRBJ2-3, with TRBD1 identical over 7 bases. Germline V gives CDR1 LNHDA, CDR2 SQIVND (reference sequence). Germline trimming cut 0 bases from V and 3 bases from J; bases unmatched to any gene: 9. The CDR3 contains 17 residues. CDR3 bases: TGTGCCAGTAGTATAGAGGGACAGCCCCGGGTGACAGATACGCAGTATTTT. Amino acids: CASSIEGQPRVTDTQYF.

This chain joins TRBV30 and TRBJ2-5; TRBD2 is a possible D gene (6 bases). Per germline, CDR1 GTSNPN and CDR2 SVGIG (reference sequence). The CDR3 covers 16 residues. V lost 2 bases and J lost 5, with 21 bases in between. The CDR3 loop is CAWSSGLDYLVETQYF. The DNA of the CDR3 is TGTGCCTGGAGTTCTGGCCTGGACTACCTGGTGGAGACCCAGTACTTC.

This clonotype was recorded at least ten times. The rearrangement uses TRBV9 and TRBJ2-3; 8 nucleotides agree with TRBD1. Losses at the gene ends were 0 bases for V and 2 bases for J; bases not matched to a gene: 8. The germline CDR1 and CDR2 sequences are SGDLS and YYNGEE. This CDR3 has 17 amino acids. The CDR3 sequence is CASSVGPTGVPTDTQYF. CDR3 coding DNA: TGTGCCAGCAGCGTAGGCCCGACAGGGGTTCCCACAGATACGCAGTATTTT.

This clonotype has a count of ten or more. The chain employs TRBV29-1 and TRBJ2-3; D assignment may be TRBD1 or TRBD2 (6 bases each). The CDR3 is made up of 14 amino acids. The germline gives CDR1 SQVTM, CDR2 ANQGSEA. V was clipped by 5 bases and J by 5 bases, with 17 bases between them. The CDR3 DNA reads as TGCAGCGTTCTGGCAGGGGACTTTGGAGATACGCAGTATTTT. It encodes CSVLAGDFGDTQYF.

Many counts were recorded for this clonotype. The V gene is TRBV20-1, the J gene TRBJ1-2; D possibly corresponds to TRBD1 (6 bases). The germline V gene encodes CDR1 DFQATT and CDR2 SNEGSKA (reference sequence). There are 14 residues in the CDR3. The ends were cut back, 6 bases at V and 4 bases at J, with 18 bases in the middle. CDR3 sequence: CSAVPLQGTYGYTF. As DNA, the CDR3 is TGCAGTGCCGTCCCTCTCCAGGGGACCTATGGCTACACCTTC.

By sample share, this clonotype is medium-sized (0.01 to 0.1%). Here the CDR3 reads CASSYSLAGGHEQYF. For the CDR3, the DNA is TGTGCCAGCAGTTACTCACTAGCGGGAGGACACGAGCAGTACTTC. The chain employs TRBV6-6 and TRBJ2-7; the match to TRBD2 covers 12 bases. J was trimmed by 5 bases and V by 0 bases; bases with no gene match: 2. The CDR3 extends over 15 amino acids. Germline V CDR1 and CDR2: MNHNY, SVGAGI (reference sequence).

This clonotype came up many times. This chain links TRBV12-3 or TRBV12-4 with TRBJ1-5; D is possibly TRBD1 (5 bases). The CDR3 sequence is 16 residues long. Trimming stripped 7 bases from V and 2 bases from J, with 18 bases between. CDR3 protein: CASTLGGGEGNQPQHF. CDR3 coding DNA: TGTGCCAGCACCTTGGGGGGGGGAGAAGGCAATCAGCCCCAGCATTTT.

In this sample, this clonotype is medium-sized. The chain employs TRBV29-1 and TRBJ1-1, with 11 bases aligning to TRBD1. CDR1 SQVTM and CDR2 ANQGSEA come from the germline V gene. The CDR3 spans 12 residues. This CDR3 reads CRTVGTGGEAFF. CDR3 nucleotides: TGCAGGACCGTGGGGACAGGGGGAGAAGCTTTCTTT.

This clonotype was seen ten or more times. V usage is TRBV15 and J usage is TRBJ1-4, with 7 bases identical to TRBD1. V trimming: 0 bases; J trimming: 7 bases; junction bases outside the gene matches: 5. Germline lookup yields CDR1 LNHNV and CDR2 YYDKDF (reference sequence). The CDR3 runs 15 residues. CDR3 nucleotides: TGTGCCACCAGCAGAGAAGTCGCAGGGGGTGAAAAACTGTTTTTT. This translates into CATSREVAGGEKLFF.

The sample holds many counts of this clonotype. J is TRBJ2-1 and V is TRBV7-8; a possible D gene is TRBD2 (6 bases). The CDR3 runs to 14 residues. Germline values: CDR1 SGHVS, CDR2 FQNEAQ. V lost 2 bases and J 10 bases, leaving 15 bases between the germline ends. CDR3 sequence reads: CASSLYSGEGEQFF. The CDR3 coding sequence is TGTGCCAGCAGCTTATATAGCGGAGAAGGCGAGCAGTTCTTC. The full variable domain, completed using reference TRBV7-8 and TRBJ2-1, is GAGVSQSPRYKVAKRGQDVALRCDPISGHVSLFWYQQALGQGPEFLTYFQNEAQLDKSGLPSDRFFAERPEGSVSTLKIQRTQQEDSAVYLCASSLYSGEGEQFFGPGTRLTVL.

This clonotype was picked up many times. The chain is built from TRBV29-1 and TRBJ2-7; 7 nucleotides line up with TRBD2. Germline trimming cut 6 bases from V and 3 bases from J; bases unmatched to any gene: 8. CDR3 size: 13 residues. Germline values: CDR1 SQVTM, CDR2 ANQGSEA. This chain's CDR3 is CSVGTGGFYEQYF. The CDR3 DNA follows: TGCAGCGTAGGGACGGGGGGATTCTACGAGCAGTACTTC.

There are many counts of this clonotype. This chain uses TRBV12-3 or TRBV12-4 with TRBJ2-7, with D possibly being TRBD1 (6 bases). V gave up 6 bases and J gave up 2 bases, with 14 bases separating them. The CDR3 extends over 14 amino acids. In nucleotides, the CDR3 is TGTGCCAGCAGCCTACCGGACAGCACCTACGAGCAGTACTTC. This gives the protein CASSLPDSTYEQYF.

For the CDR3, the DNA is TGTGCCAGCAGCTACCACAATGAGCAGTTCTTC. Translating it yields CASSYHNEQFF. V usage is TRBV27 and J usage is TRBJ2-1; D remains unclear. The germline gives CDR1 MNHEY, CDR2 SMNVEV (reference sequence). V lost 6 bases to trimming and J lost 5 bases, with 5 bases between them. This CDR3 is built from 11 residues.

This clonotype showed up many times. The chain employs TRBV6-2 or TRBV6-3 and TRBJ2-3; 7 nucleotides line up with TRBD1. J lost 0 bases, V lost 6 bases, and 9 bases had no gene match. Germline V gene data show CDR1 as MNHEY and CDR2 as SVGEGT. This CDR3 has 16 amino acids. CDR3 DNA sequence: TGTGCCAGCAGCCTTGGGACAGTTCTTAGCACAGATACGCAGTATTTT. It is translated as CASSLGTVLSTDTQYF.

This clonotype appeared many times. The V gene is TRBV6-2 or TRBV6-3, the J gene TRBJ2-2; the match to TRBD1 covers 7 bases. The CDR3 spans 16 residues. The V gene's germline CDR1 is MNHEY and CDR2 SVGEGT. The ends lost 6 bases at V and 4 bases at J; junction bases unmatched: 11. CDR3 region: CASSPGRGQATGELFF. CDR3 DNA sequence: TGTGCCAGCAGCCCGGGTAGAGGACAGGCCACCGGGGAGCTGTTTTTT.

This clonotype came up many times. This chain joins TRBV29-1 and TRBJ2-1; D is possibly TRBD1 or TRBD2 (5 bases each). The CDR3 loop spans 15 amino acids. V lost 6 bases and J lost 3, with 18 bases in between. CDR1 is SQVTM, CDR2 ANQGSEA, per germline. CDR3 in DNA: TGCAGCGTGGAAAAGGGGAGCGGATTCTACAATGAGCAGTTCTTC. Amino acid sequence: CSVEKGSGFYNEQFF.